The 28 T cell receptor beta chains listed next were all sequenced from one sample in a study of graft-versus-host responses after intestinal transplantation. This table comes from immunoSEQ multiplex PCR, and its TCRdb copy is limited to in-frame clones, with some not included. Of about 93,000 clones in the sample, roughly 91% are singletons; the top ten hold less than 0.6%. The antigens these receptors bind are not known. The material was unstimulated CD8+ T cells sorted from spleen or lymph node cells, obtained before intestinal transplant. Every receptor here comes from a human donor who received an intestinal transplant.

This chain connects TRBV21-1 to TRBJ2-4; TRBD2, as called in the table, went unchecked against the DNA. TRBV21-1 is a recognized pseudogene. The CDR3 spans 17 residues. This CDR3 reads CASSNGTGSMVKNIQYF. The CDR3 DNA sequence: TGTGCCAGCAGCAACGGTACGGGTTCAATGGTCAAAAACATTCAGTACTTC.

Written as DNA, the CDR3 is TGTGCCAGCAGTTCTCTAGCGGGAGCGCGCAATGAGCAGTTCTTC. It specifies CASSSLAGARNEQFF. V usage is TRBV6-5 and J usage is TRBJ2-1, with TRBD2 identical over 10 bases. This CDR3 spans 15 amino acids. With V trimmed by 4 bases and J by 6 bases, 6 bases remained unmatched. Germline CDR1 and CDR2: MNHEY and SVGAGI.

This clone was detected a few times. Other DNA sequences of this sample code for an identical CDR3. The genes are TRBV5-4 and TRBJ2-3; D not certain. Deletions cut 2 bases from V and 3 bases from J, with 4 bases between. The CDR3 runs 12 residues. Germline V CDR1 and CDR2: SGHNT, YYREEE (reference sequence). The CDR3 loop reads CASSFGTDTQYF. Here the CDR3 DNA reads TGTGCCAGCAGCTTCGGGACAGATACGCAGTATTTT.

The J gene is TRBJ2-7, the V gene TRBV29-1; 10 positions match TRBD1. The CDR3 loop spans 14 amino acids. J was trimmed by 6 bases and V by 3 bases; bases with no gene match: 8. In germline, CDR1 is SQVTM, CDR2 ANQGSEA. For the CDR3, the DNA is TGCAGCGTTGAGGGACAGGGGTCCTCTACCGAGCAGTACTTC. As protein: CSVEGQGSSTEQYF.

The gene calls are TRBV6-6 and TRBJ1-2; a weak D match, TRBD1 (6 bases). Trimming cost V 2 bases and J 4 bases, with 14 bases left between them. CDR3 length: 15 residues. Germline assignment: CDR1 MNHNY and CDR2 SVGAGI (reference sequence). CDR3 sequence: CASSYPDSLTYGYTF. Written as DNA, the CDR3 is TGTGCCAGCAGTTACCCGGACAGCTTAACCTATGGCTACACCTTC.

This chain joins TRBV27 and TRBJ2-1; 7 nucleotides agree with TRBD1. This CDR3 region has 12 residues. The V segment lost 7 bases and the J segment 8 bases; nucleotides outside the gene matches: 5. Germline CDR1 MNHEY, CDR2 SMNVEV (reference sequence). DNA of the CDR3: TGTGCCAGCACCGACAGGGCTGATGAGCAGTTCTTC. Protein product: CASTDRADEQFF.

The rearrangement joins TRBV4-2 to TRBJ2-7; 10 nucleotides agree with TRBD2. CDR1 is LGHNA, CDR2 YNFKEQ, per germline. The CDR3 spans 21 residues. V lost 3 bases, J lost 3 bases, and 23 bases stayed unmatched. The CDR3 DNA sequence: TGTGCCAGCAGCCACACCTCACTACTAGCGGGACTAGACCCAGCAGGCTACGAGCAGTACTTC. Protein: CASSHTSLLAGLDPAGYEQYF.

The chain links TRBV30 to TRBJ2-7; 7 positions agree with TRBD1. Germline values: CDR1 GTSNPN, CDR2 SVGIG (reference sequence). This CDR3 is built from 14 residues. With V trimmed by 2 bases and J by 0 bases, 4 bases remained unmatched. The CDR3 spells CAWSTQGFSYEQYF. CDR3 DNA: TGTGCCTGGAGTACACAGGGGTTCTCCTACGAGCAGTACTTC. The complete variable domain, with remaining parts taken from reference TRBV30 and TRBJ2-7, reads SQTIHQWPATLVQPVGSPLSLECTVEGTSNPNLYWYRQAAGRGLQLLFYSVGIGQISSEVPQNLSASRPQDRQFILSSKKLLLSDSGFYLCAWSTQGFSYEQYFGPGTRLTVT.

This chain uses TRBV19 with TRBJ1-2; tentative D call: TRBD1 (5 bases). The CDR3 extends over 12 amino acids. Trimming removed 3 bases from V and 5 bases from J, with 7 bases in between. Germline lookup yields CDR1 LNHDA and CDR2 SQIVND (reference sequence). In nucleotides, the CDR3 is TGTGCCAGTAGTATGGACACTTATGGCTACACCTTC. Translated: CASSMDTYGYTF.

CDR3 in DNA: TGTGCCAGTAGTTGGACTACGTCGCAGCCCCAGCATTTT. Translated: CASSWTTSQPQHF. The chain recombines TRBV19 with TRBJ1-5; no reliable D call. V shed 5 bases and J shed 7 bases, with 12 bases lying between them. Per the germline V gene, CDR1 is LNHDA and CDR2 is SQIVND (reference sequence). CDR3 length: 13 residues.

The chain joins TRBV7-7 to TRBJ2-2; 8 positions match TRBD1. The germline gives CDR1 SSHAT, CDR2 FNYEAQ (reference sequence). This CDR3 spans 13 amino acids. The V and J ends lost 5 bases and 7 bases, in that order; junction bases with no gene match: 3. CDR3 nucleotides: TGTGCCAGCAGCCCAGGGGGCCACGGGGAGCTGTTTTTT. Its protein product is CASSPGGHGELFF.

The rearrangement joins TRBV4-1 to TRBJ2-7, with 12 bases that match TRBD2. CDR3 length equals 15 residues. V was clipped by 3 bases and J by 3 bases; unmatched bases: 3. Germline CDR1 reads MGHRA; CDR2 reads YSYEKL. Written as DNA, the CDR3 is TGCGCCAGCAGCCAGACTAGCGGGAGATTCTACGAGCAGTACTTC. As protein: CASSQTSGRFYEQYF.

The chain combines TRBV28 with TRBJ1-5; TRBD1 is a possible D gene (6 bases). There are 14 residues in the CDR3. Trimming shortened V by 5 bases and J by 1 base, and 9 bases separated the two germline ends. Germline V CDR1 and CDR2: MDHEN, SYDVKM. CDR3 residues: CASSRRGSNQPQHF. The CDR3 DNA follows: TGTGCCAGCAGTCGAAGGGGGAGCAATCAGCCCCAGCATTTT.

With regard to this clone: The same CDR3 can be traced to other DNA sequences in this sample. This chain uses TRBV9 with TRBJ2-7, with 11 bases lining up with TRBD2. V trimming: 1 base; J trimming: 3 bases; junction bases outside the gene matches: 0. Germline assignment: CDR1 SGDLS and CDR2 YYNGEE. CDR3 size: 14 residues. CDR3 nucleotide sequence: TGTGCCAGCAGCGTAACTAGCGGGAGCTACGAGCAGTACTTC. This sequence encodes CASSVTSGSYEQYF.

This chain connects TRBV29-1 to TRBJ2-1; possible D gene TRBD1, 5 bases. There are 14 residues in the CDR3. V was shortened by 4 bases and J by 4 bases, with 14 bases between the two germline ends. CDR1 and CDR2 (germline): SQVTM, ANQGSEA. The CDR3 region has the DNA TGCAGCGTTGTACCCGGACACCAGTACAATGAGCAGTTCTTC. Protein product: CSVVPGHQYNEQFF.

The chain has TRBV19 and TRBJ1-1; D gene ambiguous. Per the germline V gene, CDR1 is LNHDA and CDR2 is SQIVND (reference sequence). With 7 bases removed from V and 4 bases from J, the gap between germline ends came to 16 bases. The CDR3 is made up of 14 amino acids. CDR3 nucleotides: TGTGCCAGTACCTCTCCCTCCGGTGGCACTGAAGCTTTCTTT. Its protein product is CASTSPSGGTEAFF.

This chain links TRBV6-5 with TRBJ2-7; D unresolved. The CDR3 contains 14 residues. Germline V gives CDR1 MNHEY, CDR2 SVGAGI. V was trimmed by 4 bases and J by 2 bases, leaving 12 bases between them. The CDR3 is CASSSSSKPYEQYF. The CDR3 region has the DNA TGTGCCAGCAGTTCATCCTCCAAGCCCTACGAGCAGTACTTC.

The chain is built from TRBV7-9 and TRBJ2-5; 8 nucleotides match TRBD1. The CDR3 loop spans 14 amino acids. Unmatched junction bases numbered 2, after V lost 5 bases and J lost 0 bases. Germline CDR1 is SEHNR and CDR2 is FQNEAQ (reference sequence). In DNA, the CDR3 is TGTGCCAGCAGCGTGACAGGGGACCAAGAGACCCAGTACTTC. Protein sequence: CASSVTGDQETQYF. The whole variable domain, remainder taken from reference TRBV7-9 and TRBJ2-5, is DTGVSQNPRHKITKRGQNVTFRCDPISEHNRLYWYRQTLGQGPEFLTYFQNEAQLEKSRLLSDRFSAERPKGSFSTLEIQRTEQGDSAMYLCASSVTGDQETQYFGPGTRLLVL.

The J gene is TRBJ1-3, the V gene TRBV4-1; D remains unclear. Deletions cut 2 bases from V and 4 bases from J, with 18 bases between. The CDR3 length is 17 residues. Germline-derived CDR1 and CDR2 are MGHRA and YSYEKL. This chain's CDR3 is CASSQLLLTGMGNTIYF. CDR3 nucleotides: TGCGCCAGCAGCCAACTCCTTCTCACGGGAATGGGAAACACCATATATTTT.

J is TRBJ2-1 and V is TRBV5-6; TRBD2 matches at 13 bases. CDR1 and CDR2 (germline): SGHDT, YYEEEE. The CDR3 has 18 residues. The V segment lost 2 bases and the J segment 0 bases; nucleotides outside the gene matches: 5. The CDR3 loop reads CASSFGLAGVSSYNEQFF. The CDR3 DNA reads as TGTGCCAGCAGCTTCGGACTAGCGGGGGTGAGCTCCTACAATGAGCAGTTCTTC.

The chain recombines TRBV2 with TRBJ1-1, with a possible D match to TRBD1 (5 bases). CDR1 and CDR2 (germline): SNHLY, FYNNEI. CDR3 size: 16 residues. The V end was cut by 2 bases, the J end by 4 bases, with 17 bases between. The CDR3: CASSEWYGAKGTEAFF. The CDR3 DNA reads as TGTGCCAGCAGTGAATGGTATGGGGCGAAGGGCACTGAAGCTTTCTTT. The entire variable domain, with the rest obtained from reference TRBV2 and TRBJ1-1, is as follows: EPEVTQTPSHQVTQMGQEVILRCVPISNHLYFYWYRQILGQKVEFLVSFYNNEISEKSEIFDDQFSVERPDGSNFTLKIRSTKLEDSAMYFCASSEWYGAKGTEAFFGQGTRLTVV.

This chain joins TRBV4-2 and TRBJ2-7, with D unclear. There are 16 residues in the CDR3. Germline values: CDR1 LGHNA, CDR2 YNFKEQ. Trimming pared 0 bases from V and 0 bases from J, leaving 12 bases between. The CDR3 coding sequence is TGTGCCAGCAGCCAAGAAGTTCGTACCTACTCCTACGAGCAGTACTTC. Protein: CASSQEVRTYSYEQYF.

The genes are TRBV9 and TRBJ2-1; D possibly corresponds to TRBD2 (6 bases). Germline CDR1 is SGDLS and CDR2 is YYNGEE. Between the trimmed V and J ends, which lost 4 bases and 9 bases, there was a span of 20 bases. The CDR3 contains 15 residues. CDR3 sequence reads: CASSPFSGAPTEQFF. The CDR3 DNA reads TGTGCCAGCAGCCCCTTTAGCGGCGCTCCGACTGAGCAGTTCTTC.

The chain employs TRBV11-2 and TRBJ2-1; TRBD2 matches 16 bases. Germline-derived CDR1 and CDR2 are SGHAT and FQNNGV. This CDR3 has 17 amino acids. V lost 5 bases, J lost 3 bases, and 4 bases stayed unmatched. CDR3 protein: CASSGGLAGGFYNEQFF. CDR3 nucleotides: TGTGCCAGCAGCGGGGGACTAGCGGGGGGGTTCTACAATGAGCAGTTCTTC. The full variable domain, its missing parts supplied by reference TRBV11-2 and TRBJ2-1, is EAGVAQSPRYKIIEKRQSVAFWCNPISGHATLYWYQQILGQGPKLLIQFQNNGVVDDSQLPKDRFSAERLKGVDSTLKIQPAKLEDSAVYLCASSGGLAGGFYNEQFFGPGTRLTVL.

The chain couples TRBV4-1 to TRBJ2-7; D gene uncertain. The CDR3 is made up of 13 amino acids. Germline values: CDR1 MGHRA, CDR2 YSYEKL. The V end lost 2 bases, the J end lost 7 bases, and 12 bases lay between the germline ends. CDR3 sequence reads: CASSQLLSWEQYF. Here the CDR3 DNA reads TGCGCCAGCAGCCAACTCCTTAGCTGGGAGCAGTACTTC.

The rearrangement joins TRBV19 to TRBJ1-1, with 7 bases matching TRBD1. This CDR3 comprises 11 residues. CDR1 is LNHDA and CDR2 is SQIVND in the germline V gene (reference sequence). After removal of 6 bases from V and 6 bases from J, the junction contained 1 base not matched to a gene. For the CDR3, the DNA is TGTGCCAGTAGAACAGGGGCTGAAGCTTTCTTT. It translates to CASRTGAEAFF.

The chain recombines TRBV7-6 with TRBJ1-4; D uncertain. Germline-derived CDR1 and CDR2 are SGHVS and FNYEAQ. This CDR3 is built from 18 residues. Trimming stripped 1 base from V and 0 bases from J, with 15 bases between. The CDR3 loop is CASSLDRRAEATNEKLFF. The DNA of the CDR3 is TGTGCCAGCAGCTTAGATCGGAGAGCAGAAGCAACTAATGAAAAACTGTTTTTT.

The CDR3 bases are TGTGCCCTTGGAAACCTAGCGGGGGGGAAAACCGGGGAGCTGTTTTTT. This translates into CALGNLAGGKTGELFF. The rearrangement links TRBV7-9 to TRBJ2-2, with 12 bases lining up with TRBD2. The CDR3 has 16 residues. Per the germline V gene, CDR1 is SEHNR and CDR2 is FQNEAQ (reference sequence). With V trimmed by 11 bases and J by 5 bases, 12 bases remained unmatched.